This entry lists 21 T cell receptor beta chains sequenced from one sample in a study of PD-L1 blockade in urothelial cancer. Regarding time point: pretreatment peripheral blood. TCRdb keeps only in-frame clones here, not all; method: immunoSEQ multiplex PCR. The data contain about 95,000 clones, roughly 84% of them singletons. The material was PBMCs, obtained around atezolizumab (anti-PD-L1) treatment. These receptors were obtained from a man between 60 and 75 years old with urothelial cancer.

This chain uses TRBV9 with TRBJ2-3; 8 positions match TRBD2. Germline V gene lookup returns CDR1 SGDLS and CDR2 YYNGEE. The length of the CDR3 is 15 residues. V shed 0 bases, J shed 5 bases, and the junction held 5 bases outside the gene matches. Written as DNA, the CDR3 is TGTGCCAGCAGCGTAGACGGGGGGGCGGAAGATACGCAGTATTTT. Encoded protein: CASSVDGGAEDTQYF.

V usage is TRBV29-1 and J usage is TRBJ2-2; 9 positions agree with TRBD2. CDR3 length: 14 residues. Germline CDR1 and CDR2: SQVTM and ANQGSEA. Losses at the gene ends were 4 bases for V and 7 bases for J; bases not matched to a gene: 7. Written as DNA, the CDR3 is TGCAGCGTTGTAGCGGGAGTCCTTCACGGGGAGCTGTTTTTT. Protein: CSVVAGVLHGELFF.

This clone was seen only once. The chain joins TRBV28 to TRBJ2-4; D may be TRBD2 (5 bases). Germline values: CDR1 MDHEN, CDR2 SYDVKM. The CDR3 runs to 13 residues. V was trimmed by 9 bases and J by 3 bases, leaving 12 bases between them. CDR3 sequence (DNA): TGTGCCAGTCGGAGCGGCATCAAAAACATTCAGTACTTC. Protein product: CASRSGIKNIQYF.

On this clone itself: Different DNA sequences within this sample yield the same CDR3. J is TRBJ2-7 and V is TRBV18, with 8 bases aligning to TRBD1. Germline assignment: CDR1 KGHSH and CDR2 LQKENI. This CDR3 has 14 amino acids. V lost 3 bases, J lost 2 bases, and 3 bases stayed unmatched. Written as DNA, the CDR3 is TGTGCCAGCTCACCTGGGACAGGACCCTACGAGCAGTACTTC. Translated: CASSPGTGPYEQYF.

CDR3 sequence (DNA): TGTGCCAGCAGTTACTCTTTTAAGAGTATGGCTTTCTTT. Amino acids: CASSYSFKSMAFF. The chain couples TRBV6-5 to TRBJ1-1; no definite D call. Between the trimmed V and J ends, which lost 0 bases and 11 bases, there was a span of 13 bases. CDR1 is MNHEY and CDR2 is SVGAGI in the germline V gene. The CDR3 contains 13 residues.

The chain combines TRBV27 with TRBJ2-7, with 7 bases identical to TRBD1. The CDR3 runs 16 residues. Germline V lookup: CDR1 MNHEY, CDR2 SMNVEV (reference sequence). V lost 5 bases and J lost 4; bases outside the gene matches: 14. The DNA for the CDR3 is TGTGCCAGCAGTCCCCTCGGTAGGGGGCCTTTTTACGAGCAGTACTTC. Residues: CASSPLGRGPFYEQYF.

The V call is TRBV18, the J call TRBJ1-2, with D possibly matching TRBD1 (5 bases). The CDR3 is 16 residues long. CDR1 is KGHSH, CDR2 LQKENI, per germline. V lost 3 bases and J 4 bases, leaving 18 bases between the germline ends. The DNA of the CDR3 is TGTGCCAGCTCACCGAAGCCAGACAGATTCACCTATGGCTACACCTTC. Residues: CASSPKPDRFTYGYTF.

This clone occurred a few times. This chain uses TRBV5-1 with TRBJ2-3; 16 bases align to TRBD2. The CDR3 has 16 amino acids. Germline loops: CDR1 SGHRS, CDR2 YFSETQ. Trimming took 4 bases from V and 5 from J; bases not matched to a gene: 4. The CDR3 region has the DNA TGCGCCAGCAGCCTAGGGACTAGCGGGGGGGAAGATACGCAGTATTTT. This gives the protein CASSLGTSGGEDTQYF.

V usage is TRBV7-2 and J usage is TRBJ2-7; 11 nucleotides align to TRBD2. The CDR3 spans 14 residues. The V gene's germline CDR1 is SGHTA and CDR2 FQGNSA. Trimming took 4 bases from V and 4 from J; bases not matched to a gene: 3. CDR3 protein: CASSSRTSGYEQYF. In DNA, the CDR3 is TGTGCCAGCAGCTCGCGGACTAGCGGGTACGAGCAGTACTTC.

V is TRBV4-3 and J is TRBJ2-3; maybe TRBD1 (5 bases). Germline lookup yields CDR1 LGHNA and CDR2 YSLEER. This CDR3 comprises 14 residues. With 1 base removed from V and 0 bases from J, the gap between germline ends came to 5 bases. CDR3 sequence (DNA): TGCGCCAGCAGCCAAGGGGGCAGCACAGATACGCAGTATTTT. It specifies CASSQGGSTDTQYF.

The rearrangement uses TRBV6-1 and TRBJ2-1; TRBD2 matches at 8 bases. The CDR3 sequence is 15 residues long. J lost 9 bases, V lost 2 bases, and 9 bases had no gene match. The germline gives CDR1 MNHNS, CDR2 SASEGT. CDR3 residues: CASSETGGPRSEQFF. CDR3 nucleotides: TGTGCCAGCAGTGAAACGGGGGGGCCCAGAAGTGAGCAGTTCTTC.

V and J are TRBV19 and TRBJ2-5; D is perhaps TRBD1 (6 bases). Trimming shortened V by 3 bases and J by 5 bases, and 10 bases separated the two germline ends. The CDR3 contains 13 residues. Germline V gives CDR1 LNHDA, CDR2 SQIVND (reference sequence). The CDR3 DNA reads as TGTGCCAGTAGTATGAAGAGGGGGGAGACCCAGTACTTC. Protein product: CASSMKRGETQYF.

This clone was found a few times. This chain uses TRBV28 with TRBJ1-5; D is possibly TRBD1 (5 bases). The V end lost 5 bases, the J end lost 2 bases, and 10 bases lay between the germline ends. The CDR3 has 14 residues. Germline CDR1 is MDHEN and CDR2 is SYDVKM. The CDR3 DNA follows: TGTGCCAGCAGTAGGGGATTTGGCAATCAGCCCCAGCATTTT. Protein product: CASSRGFGNQPQHF. Supplemented by reference TRBV28 and TRBJ1-5, the full variable domain reads DVKVTQSSRYLVKRTGEKVFLECVQDMDHENMFWYRQDPGLGLRLIYFSYDVKMKEKGDIPEGYSVSREKKERFSLILESASTNQTSMYLCASSRGFGNQPQHFGDGTRLSIL.

The chain links TRBV18 to TRBJ2-3; TRBD1 matches at 11 bases. CDR1 and CDR2 from the germline V gene are KGHSH and LQKENI. The CDR3 covers 14 residues. V lost 5 bases to trimming and J lost 6 bases; unmatched junction nucleotides: 4. The chain's CDR3 is CASSRDRGTDTQYF. CDR3 sequence (DNA): TGTGCCAGCTCAAGGGACAGGGGGACCGATACGCAGTATTTT.

With regard to this clone: Other nucleotide sequences from this sample produce the same CDR3. This chain uses TRBV7-8 with TRBJ1-1; D gene unclear. The germline V gene encodes CDR1 SGHVS and CDR2 FQNEAQ. There are 14 residues in the CDR3. Between the trimmed V and J ends, which lost 1 base and 1 base, there was a span of 7 bases. The CDR3 spells CASSLGHSNTEAFF. CDR3 nucleotide sequence: TGTGCCAGCAGCTTAGGACACTCGAACACTGAAGCTTTCTTT.

The chain uses TRBV4-3 and TRBJ2-3, with 8 bases lining up with TRBD1. The CDR3 has 15 amino acids. The germline V gene has CDR1 LGHNA and CDR2 YSLEER. The V and J ends lost 3 bases and 0 bases, in that order; junction bases with no gene match: 2. In DNA, the CDR3 is TGCGCCAGCAGCCAGACAGGGGCTAGCACAGATACGCAGTATTTT. This sequence encodes CASSQTGASTDTQYF.

The chain has TRBV7-3 and TRBJ2-3; 13 nucleotides match TRBD2. Germline CDR1 is SGHTA and CDR2 is FQGTGA. This CDR3 is 16 amino acids long. With 4 bases clipped from V and 1 base from J, the junction kept 2 bases outside the gene matches. CDR3 residues: CASSSGLAGGTDTQYF. DNA for the CDR3: TGTGCCAGCAGCTCAGGACTAGCGGGAGGCACAGATACGCAGTATTTT.

The rearrangement uses TRBV18 and TRBJ2-1; 10 nucleotides agree with TRBD1. Germline CDR1 KGHSH, CDR2 LQKENI. This CDR3 contains 15 residues. The V gene end was trimmed by 3 bases and the J gene end by 5 bases; junction bases not matched to a gene: 4. The CDR3 here is CASSPGQGLNNEQFF. CDR3 coding DNA: TGTGCCAGCTCACCGGGACAGGGGTTGAACAATGAGCAGTTCTTC.

V and J are TRBV7-8 and TRBJ2-1; 7 nucleotides agree with TRBD2. Trimming removed 5 bases from V and 4 bases from J; junction bases left unmatched: 5. The CDR3 is made up of 14 amino acids. Germline values: CDR1 SGHVS, CDR2 FQNEAQ. The CDR3 loop reads CASSSRDYYNEQFF. The CDR3 DNA reads as TGTGCCAGCAGCAGCCGGGACTATTACAATGAGCAGTTCTTC.

V gene TRBV11-2 combines with J gene TRBJ2-5; TRBD2 matches 11 bases. CDR1 SGHAT and CDR2 FQNNGV come from the germline V gene. The CDR3 has 16 residues. The V gene end was trimmed by 2 bases and the J gene end by 5 bases; junction bases not matched to a gene: 7. The CDR3 DNA reads TGTGCCAGCAGCTTAACTAGCGGGAGTTGGGGGGAGACCCAGTACTTC. Translated, it gives CASSLTSGSWGETQYF.

The rearrangement links TRBV20-1 to TRBJ1-2; D might be TRBD1 (5 bases). The V end was cut by 5 bases, the J end by 5 bases, with 9 bases between. Germline values: CDR1 DFQATT, CDR2 SNEGSKA (reference sequence). The CDR3 consists of 11 residues. This chain's CDR3 is CSAYDSYGYTF. Here the CDR3 DNA reads TGCAGTGCTTACGACAGTTATGGCTACACCTTC.